The sequence of this T cell receptor (beta chain) was determined in a study of T cells in Graves' hyperthyroidism and ophthalmopathy. Overall study: It was at initial diagnosis, before any treatment, that peripheral blood was collected.

General study findings and limits: Most clonotypes expanded in the thyroid (above 0.001) were also present in blood.

Ophthalmopathy patients had Clinical Activity Score at least 3, NOSPECS grade at least 4, duration under 3 months. Reasons for excluding patients were uncontrolled infection, other autoimmune disease, pregnancy or lactation. A single count supports this clonotype. What it binds is not known. This CDR3 is 17 amino acids long. Germline trimming cut 2 bases from V and 2 bases from J; bases unmatched to any gene: 8. Per the germline V gene, CDR1 is SGDLS and CDR2 is YYNGEE. RNA transcripts served as the template for amplifying TCR beta CDR3 regions. A set of HTBI primers served as the primers for a first-round RT-PCR of the TCR CDR3. TCRdb independently ran MiXCR on the multiplex PCR reads; one entry per CDR3 protein. The table has about half a million distinct CDR3 sequences, 15% to 20% seen once; the top ten hold approximately 48%.

This receptor was identified in a man between 40 and 49 years old with Graves' ophthalmopathy. Specimen: blood. The rearrangement uses TRBV9 and TRBJ2-2; TRBD2 aligns across 8 bases. The CDR3, as DNA: TGTGCCAGCAGCGTGAATTCGGGGGGGCCTAACACCGGGGAGCTGTTTTTT. The encoded protein is CASSVNSGGPNTGELFF.